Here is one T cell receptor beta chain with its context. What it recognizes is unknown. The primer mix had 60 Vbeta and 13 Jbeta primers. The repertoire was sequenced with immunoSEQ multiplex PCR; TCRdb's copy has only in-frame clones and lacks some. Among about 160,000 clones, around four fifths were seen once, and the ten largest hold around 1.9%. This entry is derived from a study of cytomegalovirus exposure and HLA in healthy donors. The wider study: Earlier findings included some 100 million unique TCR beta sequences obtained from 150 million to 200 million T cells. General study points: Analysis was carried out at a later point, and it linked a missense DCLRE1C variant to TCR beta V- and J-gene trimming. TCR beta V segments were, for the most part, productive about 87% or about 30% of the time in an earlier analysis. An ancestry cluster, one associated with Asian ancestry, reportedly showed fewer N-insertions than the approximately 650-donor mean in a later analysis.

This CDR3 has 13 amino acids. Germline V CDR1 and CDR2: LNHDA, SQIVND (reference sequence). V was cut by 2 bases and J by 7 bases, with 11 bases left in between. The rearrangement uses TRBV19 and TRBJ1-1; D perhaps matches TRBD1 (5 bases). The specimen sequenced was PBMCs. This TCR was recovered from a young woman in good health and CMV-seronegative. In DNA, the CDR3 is TGTGCCAGTAGTATACTCGGACATAGTGAAGCTTTCTTT. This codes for CASSILGHSEAFF.